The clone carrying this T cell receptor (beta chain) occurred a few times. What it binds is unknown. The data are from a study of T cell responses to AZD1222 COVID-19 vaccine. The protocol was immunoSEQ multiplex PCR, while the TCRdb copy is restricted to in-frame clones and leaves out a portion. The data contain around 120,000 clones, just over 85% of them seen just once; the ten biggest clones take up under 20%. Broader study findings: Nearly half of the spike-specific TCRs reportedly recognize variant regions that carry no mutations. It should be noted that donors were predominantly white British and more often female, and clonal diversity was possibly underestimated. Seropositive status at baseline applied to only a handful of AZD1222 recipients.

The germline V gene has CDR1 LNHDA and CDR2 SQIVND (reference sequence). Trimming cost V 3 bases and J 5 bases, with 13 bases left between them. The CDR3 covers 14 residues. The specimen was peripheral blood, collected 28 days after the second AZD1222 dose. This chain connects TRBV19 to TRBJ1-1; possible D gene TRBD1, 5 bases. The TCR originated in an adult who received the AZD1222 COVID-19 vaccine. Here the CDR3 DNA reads TGTGCCAGTAGTATCGTTGAGCAGGGTACTGAAGCTTTCTTT. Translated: CASSIVEQGTEAFF.